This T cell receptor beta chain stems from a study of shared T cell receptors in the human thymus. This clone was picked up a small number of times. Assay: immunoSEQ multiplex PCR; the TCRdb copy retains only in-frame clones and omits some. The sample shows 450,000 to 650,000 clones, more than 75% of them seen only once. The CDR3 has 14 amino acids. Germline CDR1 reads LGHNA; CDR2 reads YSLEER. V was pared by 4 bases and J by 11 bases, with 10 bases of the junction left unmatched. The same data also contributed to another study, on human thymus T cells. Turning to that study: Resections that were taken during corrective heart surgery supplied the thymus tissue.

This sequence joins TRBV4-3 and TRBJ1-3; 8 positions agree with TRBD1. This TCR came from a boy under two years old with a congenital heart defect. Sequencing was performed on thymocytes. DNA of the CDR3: TGCGCCAGCAGCCTTGGACAGGGCCCAGGAGCCATATATTTT. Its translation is CASSLGQGPGAIYF.